The 26 T cell receptor beta chains presented below share a single source sample, sequenced in a study of blood T cell repertoires in COVID-19. Assay: immunoSEQ multiplex PCR; the TCRdb copy retains only in-frame clones and omits some. The sample yields roughly 50,000 clones, about 84% seen once. The sample comprised peripheral blood. Receptors originate from a woman aged 60 to 75 with acute or convalescent COVID-19.

The DNA for the CDR3 is TGTGCCAGCAGCTTAAAATCTCGCGAGACTGAAGCTTTCTTT. It is translated as CASSLKSRETEAFF. The chain couples TRBV7-3 to TRBJ1-1; no clear D gene. The germline V gene encodes CDR1 SGHTA and CDR2 FQGTGA. This CDR3 is built from 14 residues. V was pared by 1 base and J by 5 bases, with 11 bases between.

The V and J genes are TRBV5-1 and TRBJ1-5; the D gene is possibly TRBD1 (6 bases). From germline, CDR1 is SGHRS and CDR2 YFSETQ. V was cut by 2 bases and J by 3 bases, with 9 bases left in between. This CDR3 comprises 14 residues. In nucleotides, the CDR3 is TGCGCCAGCAGCTTAGGGGACATCAATCAGCCCCAGCATTTT. This translates into CASSLGDINQPQHF. The full variable domain, in which reference TRBV5-1 and TRBJ1-5 provide the parts outside the CDR3, is KAGVTQTPRYLIKTRGQQVTLSCSPISGHRSVSWYQQTPGQGLQFLFEYFSETQRNKGNFPGRFSGRQFSNSRSEMNVSTLELGDSALYLCASSLGDINQPQHFGDGTRLSIL.

V and J are TRBV15 and TRBJ2-2; 12 positions match TRBD2. The CDR3 length is 17 residues. Per germline, CDR1 LNHNV and CDR2 YYDKDF (reference sequence). V was clipped by 0 bases and J by 7 bases; unmatched bases: 6. The CDR3 DNA sequence: TGTGCCACCAGCAGAGATCCTAGCGGGAGGGCAGGCGGGGAGCTGTTTTTT. Translated, it gives CATSRDPSGRAGGELFF.

This clone was observed a few times. The J gene is TRBJ2-5, the V gene TRBV29-1; D is possibly TRBD2 (5 bases). V was shortened by 4 bases and J by 1 base, with 10 bases between the two germline ends. Germline assignment: CDR1 SQVTM and CDR2 ANQGSEA. CDR3 length: 13 residues. The CDR3 spells CSVGSGFQETQYF. CDR3 nucleotides: TGCAGCGTTGGCTCGGGGTTCCAAGAGACCCAGTACTTC.

The genes are TRBV3-1 (or the pseudogene TRBV3-2) and TRBJ1-6; D is unresolved. The V gene lost 4 bases and the J gene lost 1 base, with 5 bases spanning the gap. There are 14 residues in the CDR3. The germline V gene encodes CDR1 LGHDT and CDR2 YNNKEL (reference sequence). The CDR3 spells CASSLRSYNSPLHF. For the CDR3, the DNA is TGTGCCAGCAGCCTCAGGTCCTATAATTCACCCCTCCACTTT.

The J gene is TRBJ2-2, the V gene TRBV25-1, with D hard to call. Germline assignment: CDR1 MGHDK and CDR2 SYGVNS. V shed 3 bases and J shed 5 bases, with 19 bases lying between them. The CDR3 runs 17 residues. The CDR3 is CASSDSSRERRTGELFF. CDR3 nucleotides: TGTGCCAGCAGTGATTCTAGTCGCGAGAGGAGAACCGGGGAGCTGTTTTTT.

This chain joins TRBV7-8 and TRBJ1-4, with 7 bases lining up with TRBD1. This CDR3 region has 15 residues. Trimming took 5 bases from V and 8 from J; bases not matched to a gene: 11. Germline V CDR1 and CDR2: SGHVS, FQNEAQ. In DNA form, the CDR3 reads TGTGCCAGCAGCCGGCGGACAGGAGGGCAGGAAAAACTGTTTTTT. It yields the protein CASSRRTGGQEKLFF.

Written as DNA, the CDR3 is TGTGCCAGCAGGAGAACAGGCCAAGGGGAGCTGTTTTTT. This translates into CASRRTGQGELFF. The chain employs TRBV7-9 and TRBJ2-2, with D possibly TRBD1 on 5 matching bases. There are 13 residues in the CDR3. Germline V gene lookup returns CDR1 SEHNR and CDR2 FQNEAQ (reference sequence). Trimming took off 6 bases at V and 8 bases at J, with 13 bases between the two ends.

The chain links TRBV7-2 to TRBJ2-7, with a possible D match to TRBD1 (6 bases). The length of the CDR3 is 15 residues. Looked up from germline, CDR1 is SGHTA and CDR2 is FQGNSA. V was cut by 1 base and J by 6 bases, with 16 bases left in between. This CDR3 reads CASSLEGQGLSEQYF. In nucleotides, the CDR3 is TGTGCCAGCAGCTTAGAAGGGCAGGGGTTGAGCGAGCAGTACTTC.

V gene TRBV6-5 combines with J gene TRBJ2-7; D gene uncertain. The CDR3 totals 15 residues. The germline V gene encodes CDR1 MNHEY and CDR2 SVGAGI. The V end lost 3 bases, the J end lost 3 bases, and 15 bases lay between the germline ends. The DNA of the CDR3 is TGTGCCAGCAGTTATAGTCGCAGGCCTCGCTACGAGCAGTACTTC. As protein: CASSYSRRPRYEQYF.

The chain links TRBV6-2 or TRBV6-3 to TRBJ2-4; 8 nucleotides align to TRBD2. This CDR3 is built from 15 residues. V shed 0 bases and J 7 bases; nucleotides not matched to a gene: 5. Germline loops: CDR1 MNHEY, CDR2 SVGEGT. The CDR3 bases are TGTGCCAGCAGTTACTCGGGCGGGAGGCGGAACATTCAGTACTTC. Amino acids: CASSYSGGRRNIQYF.

The chain is built from TRBV13 and TRBJ1-3; the match to TRBD1 covers 7 bases. Trimming at V came to 5 bases and at J to 0 bases, leaving 4 bases not matched to a gene. The CDR3 sequence is 15 residues long. The V gene's germline CDR1 is PRHDT and CDR2 FYEKMQ (reference sequence). The CDR3 here is CASSPGTVSGNTIYF. For the CDR3, the DNA is TGTGCCAGCAGCCCGGGGACAGTCTCTGGAAACACCATATATTTT.

The chain is built from TRBV5-1 and TRBJ2-7, with a possible D match to TRBD2 (5 bases). V was pared by 4 bases and J by 4 bases, with 15 bases between. The CDR3 is made up of 14 amino acids. Germline V gene sequence: CDR1 SGHRS, CDR2 YFSETQ. The DNA for the CDR3 is TGCGCCAGCAGCCCGGCCCTCACTAGGTACGAGCAGTACTTC. Amino acids: CASSPALTRYEQYF.

The rearrangement uses TRBV7-6 and TRBJ2-5, with D tentatively TRBD1 (6 bases). The V end lost 5 bases, the J end lost 4 bases, and 17 bases lay between the germline ends. This CDR3 is built from 15 residues. Germline V gene data show CDR1 as SGHVS and CDR2 as FNYEAQ. This CDR3 reads CASSTSTGTPETQYF. In DNA form, the CDR3 reads TGTGCCAGCAGCACTAGTACAGGGACCCCAGAGACCCAGTACTTC.

This clone appeared a few times. The identical CDR3 is also encoded by other nucleotide sequences in the sample. This chain uses TRBV14 with TRBJ2-3, with D hard to call. Germline CDR1 SGHDN, CDR2 FVKESK. V dropped 1 base and J dropped 2 bases, with 7 bases sitting between them. CDR3 length: 14 amino acids. The CDR3 DNA reads TGTGCCAGCAGCCAAGGGCGGCACACAGATACGCAGTATTTT. This translates into CASSQGRHTDTQYF.

V usage is TRBV12-5 and J usage is TRBJ1-5; 7 positions agree with TRBD1. The CDR3 runs to 15 residues. Germline V gives CDR1 LGHNT, CDR2 FRNRAP. The V segment lost 6 bases and the J segment 6 bases; nucleotides outside the gene matches: 11. Written as DNA, the CDR3 is TGTGCTAGTGGCCAAAACGACAGGGACCTTCAGCCCCAGCATTTT. Its protein is CASGQNDRDLQPQHF.

This clone was counted only a few times. The chain couples TRBV7-8 to TRBJ2-3; TRBD1 matches 7 bases. There are 16 residues in the CDR3. Germline V gene lookup returns CDR1 SGHVS and CDR2 FQNEAQ. Trimming at V came to 5 bases and at J to 2 bases, leaving 10 bases not matched to a gene. This CDR3 is CASSVLRGLNTDTQYF. CDR3 nucleotides: TGTGCCAGCAGCGTACTGAGGGGGCTCAACACAGATACGCAGTATTTT.

This clone came up once. The rearrangement links TRBV18 to TRBJ1-1, with TRBD1 matching over 11 bases. This CDR3 region has 17 residues. V shed 2 bases, J shed 3 bases, and the junction held 8 bases outside the gene matches. Germline loops: CDR1 KGHSH, CDR2 LQKENI. CDR3 nucleotide sequence: TGTGCCAGCTCACCAGGGATTACGGGACAGGGGGACACTGAAGCTTTCTTT. This encodes CASSPGITGQGDTEAFF.

This chain links TRBV7-9 with TRBJ1-1; D gene unclear. The V and J ends lost 5 bases and 0 bases respectively, with 7 bases between them. Germline-derived CDR1 and CDR2 are SEHNR and FQNEAQ (reference sequence). The CDR3 runs to 13 residues. This chain's CDR3 is CASSLDMNTEAFF. DNA of the CDR3: TGTGCCAGCAGCCTAGACATGAACACTGAAGCTTTCTTT.

In DNA form, the CDR3 reads TGCGCCAGCAGCTTTAGGTTTGGGGACATCAGCACAGATACGCAGTATTTT. The encoded protein is CASSFRFGDISTDTQYF. The rearrangement uses TRBV5-1 and TRBJ2-3, with TRBD1 as a possible D gene (6 bases). The V and J ends lost 2 bases and 0 bases respectively, with 16 bases between them. The CDR3 loop spans 17 amino acids. Germline values: CDR1 SGHRS, CDR2 YFSETQ.

This clone was found once. The genes are TRBV6-5 and TRBJ2-5, with 10 bases matching TRBD1. Germline CDR1 is MNHEY and CDR2 is SVGAGI. V shed 8 bases and J 2 bases; nucleotides not matched to a gene: 8. The length of the CDR3 is 15 residues. The CDR3 DNA sequence: TGTGCCAGCGGCTCCCCGGGACAGGGGCAAGAGACCCAGTACTTC. Encoded protein: CASGSPGQGQETQYF.

The sample holds a few counts of this clone. This chain joins TRBV6-5 and TRBJ2-7; 10 bases map to TRBD2. This CDR3 is 15 amino acids long. V was clipped by 5 bases and J by 3 bases; unmatched bases: 7. Germline CDR1 is MNHEY and CDR2 is SVGAGI. The CDR3 DNA reads as TGTGCCAGCAGTATTTCTAGCGGGAGAATCTACGAGCAGTACTTC. It codes for CASSISSGRIYEQYF.

The V and J genes are TRBV3-1 (or the pseudogene TRBV3-2) and TRBJ1-1; D might be TRBD1 (6 bases). V gave up 0 bases and J gave up 7 bases, with 12 bases separating them. The CDR3 spans 14 residues. Germline CDR1 and CDR2: LGHDT and YNNKEL (reference sequence). This CDR3 is CASSQEGSRGEAFF. CDR3 DNA sequence: TGTGCCAGCAGCCAAGAGGGCTCCAGGGGTGAAGCTTTCTTT.

CDR3 nucleotides: TGCGCCAGCAGCTTGGATGCTGGGGCCCTCACTGAAGCTTTCTTT. It translates to CASSLDAGALTEAFF. The chain has TRBV5-1 and TRBJ1-1; the D gene is possibly TRBD1 (5 bases). Germline CDR1 reads SGHRS; CDR2 reads YFSETQ. Trimming removed 0 bases from V and 4 bases from J, with 13 bases in between. This CDR3 has 15 residues.

The rearrangement joins TRBV29-1 to TRBJ2-2, with D unclear. The V end was cut by 0 bases, the J end by 6 bases, with 11 bases between. The CDR3 has 14 amino acids. The germline gives CDR1 SQVTM, CDR2 ANQGSEA. The DNA of the CDR3 is TGCAGCGTTGAAGATCGCGCTCTAGCCGGGGAGCTGTTTTTT. Its translation: CSVEDRALAGELFF.

The gene calls are TRBV5-6 and TRBJ2-7; 7 nucleotides line up with TRBD1. After removal of 3 bases from V and 3 bases from J, the junction contained 12 bases not matched to a gene. Germline values: CDR1 SGHDT, CDR2 YYEEEE. The length of the CDR3 is 16 residues. CDR3 residues: CASSSYPGQILYEQYF. The CDR3 DNA reads as TGTGCCAGCAGCTCATATCCGGGACAGATTCTCTACGAGCAGTACTTC.